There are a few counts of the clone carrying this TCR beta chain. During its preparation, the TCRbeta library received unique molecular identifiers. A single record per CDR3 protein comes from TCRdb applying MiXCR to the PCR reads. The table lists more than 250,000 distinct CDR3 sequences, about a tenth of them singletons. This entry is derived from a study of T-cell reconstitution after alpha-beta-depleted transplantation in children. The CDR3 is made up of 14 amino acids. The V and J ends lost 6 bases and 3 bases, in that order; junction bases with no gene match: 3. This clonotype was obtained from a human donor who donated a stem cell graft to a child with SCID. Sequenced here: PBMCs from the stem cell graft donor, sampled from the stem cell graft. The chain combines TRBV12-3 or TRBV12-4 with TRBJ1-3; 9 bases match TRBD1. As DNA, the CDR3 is TGTGCCAGCAGAACAGGGGGCAGTGGAAACACCATATATTTT. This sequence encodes CASRTGGSGNTIYF.